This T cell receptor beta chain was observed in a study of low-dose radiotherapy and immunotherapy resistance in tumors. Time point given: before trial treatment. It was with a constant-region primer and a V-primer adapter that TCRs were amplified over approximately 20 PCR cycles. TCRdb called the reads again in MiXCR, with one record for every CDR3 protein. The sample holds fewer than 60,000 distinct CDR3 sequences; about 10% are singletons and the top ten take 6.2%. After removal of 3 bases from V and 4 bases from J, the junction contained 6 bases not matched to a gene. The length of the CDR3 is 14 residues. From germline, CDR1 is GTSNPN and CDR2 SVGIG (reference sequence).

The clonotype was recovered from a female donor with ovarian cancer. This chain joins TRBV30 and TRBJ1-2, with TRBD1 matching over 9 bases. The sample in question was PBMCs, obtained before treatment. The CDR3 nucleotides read TGTGCCTGGAGGAACAGGGGGCAGGTCTATGGCTACACCTTC. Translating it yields CAWRNRGQVYGYTF.